The 20 T cell receptor beta chains below all came from one sample that was sequenced in a study of identical twins. From the 5' RACE reads, TCRdb called clonotypes with MiXCR, one entry per CDR3 protein. The table lists about 690,000 distinct CDR3 sequences, 6% to 6.5% of them singletons, with about 2% in the top ten. Specimen: naive T cells sorted from blood. The receptors come from a man younger than 30 in good health.

At least ten counts were recorded for this clonotype. The J gene is TRBJ2-5, the V gene TRBV20-1; 13 positions agree with TRBD2. Looked up from germline, CDR1 is DFQATT and CDR2 is SNEGSKA (reference sequence). V trimming: 6 bases; J trimming: 1 base; junction bases outside the gene matches: 8. The CDR3 length is 16 residues. DNA for the CDR3: TGCAGTGCGGGGAAACTAGCGGGAGGGATCCAAGAGACCCAGTACTTC. It codes for CSAGKLAGGIQETQYF.

The CDR3 DNA follows: TGTGCCAGCAGTTTAGCGCAGCAGCGAATCTACACCTTC. Protein: CASSLAQQRIYTF. The chain carries TRBV12-3 or TRBV12-4 and TRBJ1-2; the D is unclear. CDR3 size: 13 residues. The V end lost 0 bases, the J end lost 10 bases, and 12 bases lay between the germline ends.

The V call is TRBV4-1, the J call TRBJ1-6; D is unresolved. Germline loops: CDR1 MGHRA, CDR2 YSYEKL. Trimming left V 0 bases short and J 8 bases short, with 11 bases between. This CDR3 is built from 15 residues. The CDR3 region is CASSQEQDGDSPLHF. The CDR3 DNA follows: TGCGCCAGCAGCCAAGAGCAGGACGGAGATTCACCCCTCCACTTT.

J is TRBJ2-7 and V is TRBV3-1, with a weak D call TRBD1 (5 bases). The CDR3 is 13 residues long. The V end was cut by 2 bases, the J end by 5 bases, with 10 bases between. CDR1 and CDR2 (germline): LGHDT, YNNKEL (reference sequence). DNA of the CDR3: TGTGCCAGCAGCCAAAGGCAGGGCGACGAGCAGTACGTC. This translates into CASSQRQGDEQYV.

This clonotype was recorded many times. This chain uses TRBV12-3 or TRBV12-4 with TRBJ1-5; D uncertain. The CDR3 covers 15 residues. V was cut by 2 bases and J by 2 bases, with 10 bases left in between. This chain's CDR3 is CASSLRSGGNQPQHF. The CDR3 DNA reads as TGTGCCAGCAGTTTAAGGAGCGGGGGCAATCAGCCCCAGCATTTT.

This clonotype appeared many times. Germline and junction disagree at one end, which may indicate a read error. J is TRBJ1-1 and V is TRBV5-1; 7 nucleotides match TRBD1. The CDR3 is 11 amino acids. Germline values: CDR1 SGHRS, CDR2 YFSETQ. Here the CDR3 DNA reads TGCGCCAGCAGCTTGAACGACAGGGCCTTTTTT. Translated, it gives CASSLNDRAFF.

This clonotype was seen a handful of times. The V call is TRBV11-3, the J call TRBJ2-1; 9 bases agree with TRBD2. This CDR3 is built from 14 residues. Trimming cost V 2 bases and J 9 bases; bases outside gene matches: 5. The germline V gene has CDR1 SGHNT and CDR2 YENEEA. The CDR3 nucleotides read TGTGCCAGCAGCTTAAAAGCGGGAGGCACTGAGCAGTTCTTC. Encoded protein: CASSLKAGGTEQFF.

This clonotype has a count of ten or more. The rearrangement joins TRBV5-1 to TRBJ2-5, with D tentatively TRBD1 (5 bases). This CDR3 region has 13 residues. Germline V gene data show CDR1 as SGHRS and CDR2 as YFSETQ. V shed 1 base and J shed 5 bases, with 9 bases lying between them. CDR3 sequence (DNA): TGCGCCAGCAGCTTGAGGGGCCGGGAGACCCAGTACTTC. Translated, it gives CASSLRGRETQYF.

This clonotype has ten or more counts. The rearrangement uses TRBV12-3 or TRBV12-4 and TRBJ2-5; a possible D gene is TRBD2 (6 bases). This CDR3 region has 14 residues. The germline V and J ends were trimmed by 2 bases and 3 bases, with 10 bases remaining between them. CDR3 nucleotides: TGTGCCAGCAGTTTATGGGGAGGCGAAGAGACCCAGTACTTC. As protein: CASSLWGGEETQYF.

This clonotype turned up a few times. The chain joins TRBV28 to TRBJ1-3, with D maybe TRBD1 (6 bases). The length of the CDR3 is 16 residues. V dropped 2 bases and J dropped 0 bases, with 11 bases sitting between them. The germline CDR1 and CDR2 sequences are MDHEN and SYDVKM. Here the CDR3 DNA reads TGTGCCAGCAGTTTAGTACAGGGAATCTCTGGAAACACCATATATTTT. It codes for CASSLVQGISGNTIYF.

The table lists this clonotype with many counts. J is TRBJ2-1 and V is TRBV12-3 or TRBV12-4; no firm D call. The V end was cut by 1 base, the J end by 15 bases, with 1 base between. This CDR3 has 8 amino acids. The CDR3: CASSLGFF. Written as DNA, the CDR3 is TGTGCCAGCAGTTTAGGGTTCTTC.

There are many counts of this clonotype. The J gene is TRBJ1-5, the V gene TRBV6-1; D possibly corresponds to TRBD1 (5 bases). The CDR3 length is 13 residues. In germline, CDR1 is MNHNS, CDR2 SASEGT. With 6 bases removed from V and 6 bases from J, the gap between germline ends came to 12 bases. CDR3 residues: CASRAGLSQPQHF. Written as DNA, the CDR3 is TGTGCCAGCAGGGCAGGGCTTAGTCAGCCCCAGCATTTT.

The table lists this clonotype with many counts. CDR3 bases: TGTGCCAGCAGTCACAACACCGGGGAGCTGTTTTTT. This gives the protein CASSHNTGELFF. V usage is TRBV6-6 and J usage is TRBJ2-2; D unclear. The germline V gene has CDR1 MNHNY and CDR2 SVGAGI (reference sequence). The CDR3 has 12 residues. The V end lost 5 bases, the J end lost 2 bases, and 3 bases lay between the germline ends.

This clonotype was seen repeatedly, ten times or more. The chain combines TRBV4-1 with TRBJ2-1, with TRBD2 matching 11 bases. This CDR3 region has 16 residues. Germline trimming cut 1 base from V and 4 bases from J; bases unmatched to any gene: 3. The germline CDR1 and CDR2 sequences are MGHRA and YSYEKL. CDR3 sequence: CASSQGLAGRYNEQFF. The DNA for the CDR3 is TGCGCCAGCAGCCAAGGACTAGCGGGACGATACAATGAGCAGTTCTTC.

The V call is TRBV12-3 or TRBV12-4, the J call TRBJ2-1; D not resolved. Between the trimmed V and J ends, which lost 7 bases and 5 bases, there was a span of 18 bases. The CDR3 is 15 residues long. Here the CDR3 DNA reads TGTGCCAGCACTTCCTTCCCCGGAGCTCACAATGAGCAGTTCTTC. It translates to CASTSFPGAHNEQFF.

This clonotype was found a few times. The CDR3 bases are TGTGCCGCAGGCGGGGGCCCGGGGTTCGGGGAGACCCAGTACTTC. This gives the protein CAAGGGPGFGETQYF. The chain has TRBV12-3 or TRBV12-4 and TRBJ2-5; tentatively, D is TRBD2 (7 bases). V was pared by 11 bases and J by 5 bases, with 24 bases between. This CDR3 has 15 residues.

At least ten counts were recorded for this clonotype. V gene TRBV3-1 combines with J gene TRBJ2-5; D gene uncertain. Looked up from germline, CDR1 is LGHDT and CDR2 is YNNKEL (reference sequence). The germline V and J ends were trimmed by 5 bases and 1 base, with 8 bases remaining between them. CDR3 length equals 13 residues. The chain's CDR3 is CASSTAPQETQYF. The CDR3 bases are TGTGCCAGCAGCACCGCTCCCCAAGAGACCCAGTACTTC.

This clonotype has ten or more counts. The CDR3 coding sequence is TGTGCCAGCAGAGGATACGTTATTGGGGAGCTGTTTTTT. Translation gives CASRGYVIGELFF. The rearrangement uses TRBV12-3 or TRBV12-4 and TRBJ2-2; D unclear. With 6 bases removed from V and 8 bases from J, the gap between germline ends came to 13 bases. The CDR3 totals 13 residues.

This clonotype was picked up many times. The chain joins TRBV6-5 to TRBJ2-1; 8 bases agree with TRBD2. This CDR3 contains 16 residues. Germline lookup yields CDR1 MNHEY and CDR2 SVGAGI. Unmatched junction bases numbered 3, after V lost 0 bases and J lost 2 bases. The CDR3 DNA reads as TGTGCCAGCAGTTACTCAGCGGGAGCCCCCTACAATGAGCAGTTCTTC. Protein product: CASSYSAGAPYNEQFF.

The chain carries TRBV20-1 and TRBJ1-4; D may be TRBD1 (5 bases). The ends were cut back, 0 bases at V and 7 bases at J, with 21 bases in the middle. Germline values: CDR1 DFQATT, CDR2 SNEGSKA (reference sequence). This CDR3 spans 17 amino acids. The DNA for the CDR3 is TGCAGTGCTAGAGATCTATATGGTGAGGGGTTGGGTGAAAAACTGTTTTTT. Translated: CSARDLYGEGLGEKLFF.